This T cell receptor (beta chain) was captured in a study of shared clonotypes between healthy human individuals. Deletions cut 6 bases from V and 5 bases from J, with 13 bases between. The germline CDR1 and CDR2 sequences are MNHEY and SMNVEV (reference sequence). The CDR3 extends over 14 amino acids. Data came from immunoSEQ multiplex PCR; TCRdb stores just in-frame clones and leaves some out. Of about 1 million clones in the sample, approximately 68% were seen once. Donors were healthy HIV-negative adults without recently reported acute infections or vaccinations. This chain links TRBV27 with TRBJ2-2; possibly TRBD1 for D (6 bases). The source material was memory CD4+ T cells sorted from blood. Subset reported: CD45RA-negative fraction. This sequence originates from a man aged 18 to 30 in good health. The CDR3 DNA reads TGTGCCAGCAGAACAGGGACGGGGACCGGGGAGCTGTTTTTT. This codes for CASRTGTGTGELFF.